What follows is one T cell receptor beta chain and its context. Some clones are missing from TCRdb's copy, which holds only in-frame ones; the method was immunoSEQ multiplex PCR. The sample carries some 100,000 clones, around 92% recorded once. This record belongs to a study of T cell changes during pregnancy in multiple sclerosis. V lost 3 bases, J lost 0 bases, and 8 bases lay in between. This CDR3 comprises 14 residues. CDR1 and CDR2 (germline): LNHDA, SQIVND (reference sequence). Sample: peripheral blood, taken before pregnancy. This receptor was identified in a female donor with multiple sclerosis, enrolled in a pregnancy study. V usage is TRBV19 and J usage is TRBJ1-1, with D uncertain. The CDR3 is CASSIPGLNTEAFF. As DNA, the CDR3 is TGTGCCAGTAGTATTCCGGGGTTGAACACTGAAGCTTTCTTT.